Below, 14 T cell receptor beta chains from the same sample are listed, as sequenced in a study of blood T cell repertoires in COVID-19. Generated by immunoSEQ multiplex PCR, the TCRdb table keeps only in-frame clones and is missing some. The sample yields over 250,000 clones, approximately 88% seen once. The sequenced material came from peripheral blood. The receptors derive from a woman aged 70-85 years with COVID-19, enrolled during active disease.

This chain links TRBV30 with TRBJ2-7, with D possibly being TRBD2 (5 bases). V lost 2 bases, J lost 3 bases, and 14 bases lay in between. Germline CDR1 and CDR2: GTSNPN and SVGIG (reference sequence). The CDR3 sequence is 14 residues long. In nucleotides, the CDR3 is TGTGCCTGGAGTTCCGGGGTAGGTTACTACGAGCAGTACTTC. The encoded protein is CAWSSGVGYYEQYF.

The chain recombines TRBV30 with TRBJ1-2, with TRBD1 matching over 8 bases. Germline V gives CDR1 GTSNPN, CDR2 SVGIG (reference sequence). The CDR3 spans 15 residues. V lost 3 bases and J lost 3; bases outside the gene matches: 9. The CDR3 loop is CAWRSLRGRDYGYTF. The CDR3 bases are TGTGCCTGGAGGAGCCTCAGGGGGCGCGACTATGGCTACACCTTC.

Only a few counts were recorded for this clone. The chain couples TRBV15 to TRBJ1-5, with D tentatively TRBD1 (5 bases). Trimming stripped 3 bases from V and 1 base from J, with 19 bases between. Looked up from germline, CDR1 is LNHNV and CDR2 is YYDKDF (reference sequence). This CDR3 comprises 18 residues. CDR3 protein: CATSRGGAGEESNQPQHF. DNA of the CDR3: TGTGCCACCAGCAGGGGGGGTGCCGGCGAGGAGAGCAATCAGCCCCAGCATTTT.

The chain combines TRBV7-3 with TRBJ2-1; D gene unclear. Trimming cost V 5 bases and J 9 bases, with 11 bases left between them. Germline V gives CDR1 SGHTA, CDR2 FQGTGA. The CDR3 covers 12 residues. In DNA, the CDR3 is TGTGCCAGCAGCCCGATGGGCGCTGAGCAGTTCTTC. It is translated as CASSPMGAEQFF.

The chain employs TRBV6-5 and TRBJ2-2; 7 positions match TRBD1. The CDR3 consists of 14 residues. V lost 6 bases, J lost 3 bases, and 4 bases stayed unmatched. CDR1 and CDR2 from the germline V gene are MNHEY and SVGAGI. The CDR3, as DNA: TGTGCCAGCAGCAGACAGGGTCACACCGGGGAGCTGTTTTTT. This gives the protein CASSRQGHTGELFF.

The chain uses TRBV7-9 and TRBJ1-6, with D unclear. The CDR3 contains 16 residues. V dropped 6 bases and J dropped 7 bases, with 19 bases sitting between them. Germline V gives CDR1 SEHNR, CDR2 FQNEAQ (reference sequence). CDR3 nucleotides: TGTGCCAGCAGTCCTAGGTACCCCTCGAGGAATTCACCCCTCCACTTT. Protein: CASSPRYPSRNSPLHF. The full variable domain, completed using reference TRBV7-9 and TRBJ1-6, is DTGVSQNPRHKITKRGQNVTFRCDPISEHNRLYWYRQTLGQGPEFLTYFQNEAQLEKSRLLSDRFSAERPKGSFSTLEIQRTEQGDSAMYLCASSPRYPSRNSPLHFGNGTRLTVT.

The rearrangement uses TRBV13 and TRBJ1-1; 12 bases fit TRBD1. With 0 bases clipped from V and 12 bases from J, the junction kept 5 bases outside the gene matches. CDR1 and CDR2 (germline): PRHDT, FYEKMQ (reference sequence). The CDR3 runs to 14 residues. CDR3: CASSLGGTGGLTFF. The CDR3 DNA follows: TGTGCCAGCAGCTTAGGAGGGACAGGGGGCTTAACTTTCTTT.

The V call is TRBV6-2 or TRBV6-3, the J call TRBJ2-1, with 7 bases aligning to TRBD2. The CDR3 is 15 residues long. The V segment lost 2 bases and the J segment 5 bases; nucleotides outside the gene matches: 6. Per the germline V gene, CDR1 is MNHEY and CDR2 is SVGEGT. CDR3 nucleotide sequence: TGTGCCAGCAGTTACACACTAGCGAGAAACAATGAGCAGTTCTTC. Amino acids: CASSYTLARNNEQFF.

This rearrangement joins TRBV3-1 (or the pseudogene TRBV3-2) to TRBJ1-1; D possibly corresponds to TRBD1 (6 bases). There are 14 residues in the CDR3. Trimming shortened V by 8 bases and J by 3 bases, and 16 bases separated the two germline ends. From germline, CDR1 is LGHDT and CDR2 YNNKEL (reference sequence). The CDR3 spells CASDVRGSDTEAFF. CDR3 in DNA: TGTGCCAGCGACGTGAGGGGGTCGGACACTGAAGCTTTCTTT.

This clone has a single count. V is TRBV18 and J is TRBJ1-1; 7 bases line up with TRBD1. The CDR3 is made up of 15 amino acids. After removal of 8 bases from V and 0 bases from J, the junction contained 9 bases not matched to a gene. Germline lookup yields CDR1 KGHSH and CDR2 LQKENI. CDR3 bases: TGTGCCAGCACACGGGACAGTGGAATGAACACTGAAGCTTTCTTT. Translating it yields CASTRDSGMNTEAFF.

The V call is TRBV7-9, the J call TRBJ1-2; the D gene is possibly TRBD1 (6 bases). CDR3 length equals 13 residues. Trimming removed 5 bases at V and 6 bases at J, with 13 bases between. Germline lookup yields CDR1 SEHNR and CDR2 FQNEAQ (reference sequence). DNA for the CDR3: TGTGCCAGCAGCGATACTGACAGGCATGGCTACACCTTC. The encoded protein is CASSDTDRHGYTF.

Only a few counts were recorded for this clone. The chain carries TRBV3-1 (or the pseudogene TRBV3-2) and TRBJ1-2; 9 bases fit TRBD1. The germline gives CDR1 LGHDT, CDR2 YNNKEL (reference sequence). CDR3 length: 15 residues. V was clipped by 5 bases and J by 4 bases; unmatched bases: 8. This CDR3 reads CASSYEQGAFYGYTF. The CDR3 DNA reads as TGTGCCAGCAGCTACGAACAGGGGGCCTTCTATGGCTACACCTTC.

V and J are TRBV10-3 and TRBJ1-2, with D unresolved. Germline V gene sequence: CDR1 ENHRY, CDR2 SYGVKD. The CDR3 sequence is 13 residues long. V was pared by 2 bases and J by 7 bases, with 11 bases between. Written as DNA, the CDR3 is TGTGCCATCAGTGAGGGGGAGGAATCTGGCTACACCTTC. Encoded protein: CAISEGEESGYTF.

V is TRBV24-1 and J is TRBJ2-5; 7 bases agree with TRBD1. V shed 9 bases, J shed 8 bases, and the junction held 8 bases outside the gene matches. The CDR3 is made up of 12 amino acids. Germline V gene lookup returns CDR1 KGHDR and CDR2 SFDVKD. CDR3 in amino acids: CATGQEAGTQYF. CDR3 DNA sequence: TGTGCCACCGGACAGGAGGCGGGTACCCAGTACTTC.